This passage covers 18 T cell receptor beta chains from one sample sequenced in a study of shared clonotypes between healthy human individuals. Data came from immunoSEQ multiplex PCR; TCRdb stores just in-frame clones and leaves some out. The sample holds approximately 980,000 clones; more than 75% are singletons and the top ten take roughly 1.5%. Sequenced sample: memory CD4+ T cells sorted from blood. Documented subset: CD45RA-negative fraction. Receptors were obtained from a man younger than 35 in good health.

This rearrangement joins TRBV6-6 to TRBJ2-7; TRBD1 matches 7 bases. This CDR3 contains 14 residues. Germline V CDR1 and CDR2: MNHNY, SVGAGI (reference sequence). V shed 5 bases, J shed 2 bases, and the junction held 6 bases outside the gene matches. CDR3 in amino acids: CASSIQGPTYEQYF. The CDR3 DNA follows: TGTGCCAGCAGTATACAGGGGCCAACCTACGAGCAGTACTTC.

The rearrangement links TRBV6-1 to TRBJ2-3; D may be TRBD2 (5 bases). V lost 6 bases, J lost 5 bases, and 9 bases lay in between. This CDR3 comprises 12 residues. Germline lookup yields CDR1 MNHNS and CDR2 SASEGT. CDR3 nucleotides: TGTGCCAGCAGAAATGGGAGAGATACGCAGTATTTT. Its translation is CASRNGRDTQYF.

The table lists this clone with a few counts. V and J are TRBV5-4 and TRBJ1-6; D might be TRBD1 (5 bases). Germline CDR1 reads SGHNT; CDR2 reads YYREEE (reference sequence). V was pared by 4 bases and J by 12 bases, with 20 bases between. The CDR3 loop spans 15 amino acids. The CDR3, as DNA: TGTGCCAGCAGCGATGGGGCGACACTCAAGGGACCCCTCCACTTT. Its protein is CASSDGATLKGPLHF.

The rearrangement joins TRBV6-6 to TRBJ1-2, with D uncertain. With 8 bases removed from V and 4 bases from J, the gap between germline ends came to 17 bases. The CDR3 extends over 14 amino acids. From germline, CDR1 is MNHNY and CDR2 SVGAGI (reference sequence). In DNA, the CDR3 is TGTGCCAGCTGGGGTAACGAGGGCATCTATGGCTACACCTTC. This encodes CASWGNEGIYGYTF.

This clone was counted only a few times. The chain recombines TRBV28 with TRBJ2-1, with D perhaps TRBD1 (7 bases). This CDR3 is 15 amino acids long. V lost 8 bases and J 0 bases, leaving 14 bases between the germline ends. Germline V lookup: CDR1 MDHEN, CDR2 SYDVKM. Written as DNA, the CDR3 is TGTGCCAGCCAGGGGGGTGCGAGCTCCTACAATGAGCAGTTCTTC. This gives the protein CASQGGASSYNEQFF.

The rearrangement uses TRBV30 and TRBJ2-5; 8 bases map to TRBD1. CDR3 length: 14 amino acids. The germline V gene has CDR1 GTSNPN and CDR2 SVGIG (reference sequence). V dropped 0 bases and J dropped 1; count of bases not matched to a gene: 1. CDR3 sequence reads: CAWSVQGGQETQYF. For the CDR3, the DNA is TGTGCCTGGAGTGTACAGGGGGGCCAAGAGACCCAGTACTTC.

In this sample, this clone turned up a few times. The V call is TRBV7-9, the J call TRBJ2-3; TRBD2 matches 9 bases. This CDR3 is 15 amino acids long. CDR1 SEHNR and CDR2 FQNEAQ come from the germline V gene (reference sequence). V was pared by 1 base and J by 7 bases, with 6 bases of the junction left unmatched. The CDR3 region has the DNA TGTGCCAGCAGCTTAGGAGCGGGGGGCCGGAATACGCAGTATTTT. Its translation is CASSLGAGGRNTQYF.

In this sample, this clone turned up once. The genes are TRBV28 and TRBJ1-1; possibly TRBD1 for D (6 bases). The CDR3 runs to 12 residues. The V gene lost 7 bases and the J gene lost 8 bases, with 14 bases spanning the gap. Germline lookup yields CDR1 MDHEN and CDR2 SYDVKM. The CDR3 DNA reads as TGTGCCAGCACCCAGGGGCATGGGGAAGCTTTCTTT. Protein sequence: CASTQGHGEAFF.

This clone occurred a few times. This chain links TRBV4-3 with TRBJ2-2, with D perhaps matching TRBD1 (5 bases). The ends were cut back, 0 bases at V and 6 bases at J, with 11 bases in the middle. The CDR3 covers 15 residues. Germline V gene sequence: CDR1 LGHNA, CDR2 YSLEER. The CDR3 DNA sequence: TGCGCCAGCAGCCAAGATGTAAGGGGCTCCGGGGAGCTGTTTTTT. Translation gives CASSQDVRGSGELFF.

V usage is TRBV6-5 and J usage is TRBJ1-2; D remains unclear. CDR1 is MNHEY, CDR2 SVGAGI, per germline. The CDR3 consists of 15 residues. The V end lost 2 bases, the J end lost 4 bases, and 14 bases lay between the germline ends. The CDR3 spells CASSYLLGRTYGYTF. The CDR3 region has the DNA TGTGCCAGCAGTTACCTTCTAGGTCGGACCTATGGCTACACCTTC.

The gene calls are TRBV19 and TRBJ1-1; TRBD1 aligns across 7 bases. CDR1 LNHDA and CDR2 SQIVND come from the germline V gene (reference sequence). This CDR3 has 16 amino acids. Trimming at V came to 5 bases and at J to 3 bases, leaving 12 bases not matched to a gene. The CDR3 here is CASSEQGRVVDTEAFF. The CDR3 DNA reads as TGTGCCAGTAGTGAACAGGGGCGAGTTGTAGACACTGAAGCTTTCTTT.

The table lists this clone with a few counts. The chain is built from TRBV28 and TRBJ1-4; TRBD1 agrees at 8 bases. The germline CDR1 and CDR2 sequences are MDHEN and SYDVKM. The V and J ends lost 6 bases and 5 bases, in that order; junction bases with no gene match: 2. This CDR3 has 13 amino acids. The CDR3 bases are TGTGCCAGCAGCGGGACAGGAAATGAAAAACTGTTTTTT. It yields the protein CASSGTGNEKLFF.

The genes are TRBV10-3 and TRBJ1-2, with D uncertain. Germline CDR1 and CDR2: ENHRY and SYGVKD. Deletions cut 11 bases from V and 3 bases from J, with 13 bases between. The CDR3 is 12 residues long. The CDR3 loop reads CASKAGDYGYTF. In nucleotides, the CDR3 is TGTGCCTCCAAGGCAGGAGACTATGGCTACACCTTC.

DNA of the CDR3: TGCGCCAGCAGCCAAGATGGAACAGGGCCAGAGACCCAGTACTTC. This gives the protein CASSQDGTGPETQYF. V and J are TRBV4-1 and TRBJ2-5; a possible D gene is TRBD1 (6 bases). The V and J ends lost 0 bases and 4 bases respectively, with 12 bases between them. CDR3 length equals 15 residues. In germline, CDR1 is MGHRA, CDR2 YSYEKL.

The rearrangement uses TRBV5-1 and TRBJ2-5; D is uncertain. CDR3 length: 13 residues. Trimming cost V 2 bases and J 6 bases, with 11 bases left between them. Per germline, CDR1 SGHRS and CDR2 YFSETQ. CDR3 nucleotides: TGCGCCAGCAGCTTTTTCGGGTGGCAGACCCAGTACTTC. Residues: CASSFFGWQTQYF.

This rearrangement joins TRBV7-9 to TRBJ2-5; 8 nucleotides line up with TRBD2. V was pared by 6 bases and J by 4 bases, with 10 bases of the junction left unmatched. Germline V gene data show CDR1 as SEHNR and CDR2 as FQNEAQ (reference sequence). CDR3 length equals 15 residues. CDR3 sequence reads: CASRRGLAVGETQYF. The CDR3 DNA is TGTGCCAGCAGACGAGGACTAGCTGTCGGAGAGACCCAGTACTTC.

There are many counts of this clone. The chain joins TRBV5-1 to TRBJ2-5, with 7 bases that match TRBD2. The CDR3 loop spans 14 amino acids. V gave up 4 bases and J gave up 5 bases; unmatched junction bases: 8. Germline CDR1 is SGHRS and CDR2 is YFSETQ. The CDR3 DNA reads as TGCGCCAGCAGCCCACTAGCGCAACGTGAGACCCAGTACTTC. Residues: CASSPLAQRETQYF.

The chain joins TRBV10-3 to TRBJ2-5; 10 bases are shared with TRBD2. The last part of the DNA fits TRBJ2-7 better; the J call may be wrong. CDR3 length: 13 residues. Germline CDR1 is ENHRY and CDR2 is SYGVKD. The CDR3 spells CAITSGGSYEQYF. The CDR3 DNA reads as TGTGCCATCACTAGCGGGGGCTCCTACGAGCAGTACTTC.